The clone carrying this TCR beta chain has a handful of counts. What it recognizes is unknown. Exclusions: uncontrolled infection, other autoimmune disease, pregnancy, lactation. Using around 10 ml of fresh peripheral blood, PBMCs were prepared. Per the germline V gene, CDR1 is LGHDT and CDR2 is YNNKEL (reference sequence). V was pared by 5 bases and J by 7 bases, with 6 bases between. The CDR3 has 12 residues. The data derive from a study of T cells in Graves' hyperthyroidism and ophthalmopathy. From RNA transcripts, TCR beta CDR3 regions were amplified. The HTBI primer set served for first-round RT-PCR of the TCR CDR3. A single record per CDR3 protein comes from TCRdb applying MiXCR to the multiplex PCR reads. The table has a few hundred thousand distinct CDR3 sequences, more than 13% seen once. The study, taken as a whole, reports: In blood, most of the thyroid clonotypes expanded above 0.001 were also present.

Sequenced: blood. The TCR was taken from a woman in her twenties or thirties with Graves' hyperthyroidism. The J gene is TRBJ1-6, the V gene TRBV3-1; D call uncertain. The CDR3 spells CASSIFNSPLHF. The CDR3 coding sequence is TGTGCCAGCAGCATTTTCAATTCACCCCTCCACTTT.